This TCR beta chain stems from a study of graft-versus-host responses after intestinal transplantation. Study overall: All recipients got anti-thymocyte globulin induction, then tacrolimus and steroids for approximately 3 years.

Profiling relied on immunoSEQ multiplex PCR, and the TCRdb table lists in-frame clones only, not all of them. Of some 80,000 clones in the sample, 75% to 95% were seen once. For this clone: Its antigen remains unknown.

Germline assignment: CDR1 PRHDT and CDR2 FYEKMQ (reference sequence). Trimming at V came to 4 bases and at J to 2 bases, leaving 7 bases not matched to a gene. The CDR3 runs to 15 residues. This TCR was sampled from a human donor who was the organ donor for an intestinal transplant. The sequenced sample was unstimulated CD8+ T cells sorted from spleen or lymph node cells, obtained before transplant. J is TRBJ2-7 and V is TRBV13; 8 bases fit TRBD2. This CDR3 reads CASSSRGSGAYEQYF. As DNA, the CDR3 is TGTGCCAGCAGCTCCCGGGGTAGCGGGGCCTACGAGCAGTACTTC.